This T cell receptor beta chain was captured in a study of tumor-infiltrating lymphocytes in oesophageal squamous cell carcinoma. TCRdb reprocessed the PCR reads via MiXCR and lists one record per CDR3 protein. The data hold about 22,000 distinct CDR3 sequences, with 35% to 40% observed a single time. V trimming: 1 base; J trimming: 10 bases; junction bases outside the gene matches: 10. The CDR3 totals 15 residues. The germline CDR1 and CDR2 sequences are SGHTA and FQGNSA. The chain recombines TRBV7-2 with TRBJ2-1; 7 bases agree with TRBD1. Sequencing used esophageal tumor tissue. The sequence was obtained from a male donor with esophageal squamous cell carcinoma. CDR3 loop: CASSLGPDRLSEQFF. CDR3 bases: TGTGCCAGCAGCTTAGGCCCGGACAGGCTCTCCGAGCAGTTCTTC.